The 10 T cell receptor beta chains presented below share a single source sample, sequenced in a study of beta chain features in type 1 diabetes. Isolated RNA was reverse transcribed in full, so expressed TCRB transcripts were sequenced. Libraries were prepared by immunoSEQ multiplex PCR; TCRdb keeps only in-frame clonotypes and omits some of them. The data show 900,000 or so clones, 15% to 20% seen once. Sequencing was performed on naive CD4+ T cells from blood. These receptors were obtained from a woman in her late teens or twenties in good health.

This clone was recorded a few times. The genes are TRBV5-1 and TRBJ2-1; a weak D match, TRBD2 (5 bases). Per germline, CDR1 SGHRS and CDR2 YFSETQ. The CDR3 loop spans 15 amino acids. V was pared by 6 bases and J by 9 bases, with 22 bases between. The CDR3 region is CASTSRLMPAGEQFF. The CDR3 nucleotides read TGCGCCAGCACTTCTCGACTAATGCCGGCCGGTGAGCAGTTCTTC.

This clone was detected a few times. The chain recombines TRBV19 with TRBJ2-1; the match to TRBD2 covers 11 bases. The germline gives CDR1 LNHDA, CDR2 SQIVND (reference sequence). CDR3 length: 15 amino acids. With V trimmed by 6 bases and J by 7 bases, 8 bases remained unmatched. CDR3 residues: CASSDSGRAWNEQFF. The CDR3 region has the DNA TGTGCCAGTAGCGATAGCGGGAGGGCCTGGAATGAGCAGTTCTTC.

This clone is a singleton in its sample. The V call is TRBV4-2, the J call TRBJ2-1; the D gene is possibly TRBD1 (6 bases). Trimming took 0 bases from V and 6 from J, leaving 12 bases between them. The germline gives CDR1 LGHNA, CDR2 YNFKEQ. This CDR3 is built from 15 residues. CDR3 protein: CASSQEGASFNEQFF. For the CDR3, the DNA is TGTGCCAGCAGCCAAGAGGGGGCTAGCTTCAATGAGCAGTTCTTC.

This clone was detected only a few times. The rearrangement uses TRBV10-3 and TRBJ2-5; 7 bases fit TRBD1. V lost 8 bases to trimming and J lost 2 bases; unmatched junction nucleotides: 8. The CDR3 consists of 14 residues. In germline, CDR1 is ENHRY, CDR2 SYGVKD. The CDR3 is CAIGSQGVQETQYF. The DNA for the CDR3 is TGTGCCATCGGGTCCCAGGGGGTACAAGAGACCCAGTACTTC.

The rearrangement links TRBV5-1 to TRBJ2-1; 8 bases align to TRBD1. CDR3 length equals 13 residues. Looked up from germline, CDR1 is SGHRS and CDR2 is YFSETQ. V gave up 0 bases and J gave up 9 bases; unmatched junction bases: 2. The CDR3, as DNA: TGCGCCAGCAGCTTGGACAGGGGGGTTGAGCAGTTCTTC. Amino acids: CASSLDRGVEQFF. The full variable domain, in which reference TRBV5-1 and TRBJ2-1 provide the parts outside the CDR3, is KAGVTQTPRYLIKTRGQQVTLSCSPISGHRSVSWYQQTPGQGLQFLFEYFSETQRNKGNFPGRFSGRQFSNSRSEMNVSTLELGDSALYLCASSLDRGVEQFFGPGTRLTVL.

The V call is TRBV5-1, the J call TRBJ1-1; D gene ambiguous. Trimming cost V 3 bases and J 3 bases, with 9 bases left between them. CDR1 and CDR2 (germline): SGHRS, YFSETQ. The length of the CDR3 is 13 residues. CDR3 amino acids: CASSSIRDTEAFF. As DNA, the CDR3 is TGCGCCAGCAGCTCGATACGGGACACTGAAGCTTTCTTT.

This chain connects TRBV27 to TRBJ1-5, with D maybe TRBD1 (5 bases). CDR3 size: 15 residues. Germline V CDR1 and CDR2: MNHEY, SMNVEV (reference sequence). The germline V and J ends were trimmed by 6 bases and 4 bases, with 16 bases remaining between them. CDR3: CASRTTASRNQPQHF. In DNA, the CDR3 is TGTGCCAGCAGAACGACAGCGAGTAGAAATCAGCCCCAGCATTTT.

The chain has TRBV7-2 and TRBJ2-5; tentative D call: TRBD1 (6 bases). CDR3 length: 15 residues. Germline V lookup: CDR1 SGHTA, CDR2 FQGNSA. The V and J ends lost 4 bases and 5 bases respectively, with 17 bases between them. The DNA of the CDR3 is TGTGCCAGCAGCTCCCAGACAGGAGAGGGGGAGACCCAGTACTTC. Amino acids: CASSSQTGEGETQYF.

The table lists this clone with a few counts. The rearrangement joins TRBV2 to TRBJ2-5, with 13 positions matching TRBD2. The CDR3 sequence is 16 residues long. The germline gives CDR1 SNHLY, CDR2 FYNNEI. The J segment lost 2 bases and the V segment lost 1 base, leaving 1 base of the junction unmatched. CDR3 protein: CASSEGLAGGQETQYF. Here the CDR3 DNA reads TGTGCCAGCAGTGAAGGACTAGCGGGAGGACAAGAGACCCAGTACTTC.

This clone has just a few counts. This chain links TRBV21-1 with TRBJ2-3; the table's D call, TRBD2, was not checked against the DNA. TRBV21-1 corresponds to a pseudogene. CDR3 length: 17 residues. The DNA for the CDR3 is TGTGCCAGCAGCAAGACTAGCGGGAGGTTGAACACAGATACGCAGTATTTT. Its protein is CASSKTSGRLNTDTQYF.